This is a list of T cell receptor beta chains from one sample in a study of T cell changes during pregnancy in multiple sclerosis. TCRdb keeps only in-frame clones here, not all; method: immunoSEQ multiplex PCR. The table has around 40,000 clones, about 91% seen once; the top ten hold about 1.2%. Sequencing was performed on CD4+ T cells from peripheral blood mononuclear cells, taken in the first trimester of pregnancy. Receptors were obtained from a female donor with multiple sclerosis, enrolled in a pregnancy study. CDR3s include the opening cysteine and the closing phenylalanine or tryptophan. Fields, in order: D gene, V gene, clone size, J gene, CDR3 protein, CDR3 DNA. D genes are given only for firm matches. Rows may omit the clone size; those that give it use once, few, many or a size class.

d_gene: NA; v_gene: TRBV7-9; abundance: once; j_gene: TRBJ2-6; CDR3aa: CASSRRGGMSSGANVLTF; CDR3nt: TGTGCCAGCAGCCGAAGGGGGGGGATGAGCTCTGGGGCCAACGTCCTGACTTTC
d_gene: NA; v_gene: TRBV29-1; abundance: NA; j_gene: TRBJ2-1; CDR3aa: CSVEDEGVRGQFF; CDR3nt: TGCAGCGTTGAAGACGAAGGTGTACGGGGGCAGTTCTTC
d_gene: NA; v_gene: TRBV5-1; abundance: NA; j_gene: TRBJ1-2; CDR3aa: CASSLKGDGYTF; CDR3nt: TGCGCCAGCAGCTTGAAAGGAGATGGCTACACCTTC
d_gene: NA; v_gene: TRBV5-1; abundance: once; j_gene: TRBJ1-4; CDR3aa: CASSLRVNEKLFF; CDR3nt: TGCGCCAGCAGCTTGCGGGTGAATGAAAAACTGTTTTTT
d_gene: NA; v_gene: TRBV6-1; abundance: NA; j_gene: TRBJ2-4; CDR3aa: CASSEAQGNIQYF; CDR3nt: TGTGCCAGCAGTGAAGCCCAGGGGAACATTCAGTACTTC
d_gene: NA; v_gene: TRBV7-7; abundance: NA; j_gene: TRBJ1-5; CDR3aa: CASSRQPQHF; CDR3nt: TGTGCTAGCAGCCGTCAGCCCCAGCATTTT
d_gene: TRBD1; v_gene: TRBV5-1; abundance: NA; j_gene: TRBJ1-1; CDR3aa: CASKEGQGVRNTEAFF; CDR3nt: TGCGCCAGCAAGGAGGGACAGGGGGTGCGGAACACTGAAGCTTTCTTT
d_gene: NA; v_gene: TRBV19; abundance: NA; j_gene: TRBJ1-5; CDR3aa: CASSIRGTDYQPQHF; CDR3nt: TGTGCCAGTAGTATCCGCGGGACGGATTACCAGCCCCAGCATTTT
d_gene: NA; v_gene: TRBV4-1; abundance: once; j_gene: TRBJ1-3; CDR3aa: CASSQEAGALHTIYF; CDR3nt: TGCGCCAGCAGCCAAGAAGCTGGGGCCCTCCACACCATATATTTT
d_gene: NA; v_gene: TRBV7-2; abundance: NA; j_gene: TRBJ1-2; CDR3aa: CASSLDRDYGYTF; CDR3nt: TGTGCCAGCAGCTTAGACAGGGACTATGGCTACACCTTC
d_gene: NA; v_gene: TRBV30; abundance: NA; j_gene: TRBJ2-7; CDR3aa: CAWTAGRILNEQYF; CDR3nt: TGTGCCTGGACGGCGGGACGGATCCTCAACGAGCAGTACTTC
d_gene: NA; v_gene: TRBV30; abundance: NA; j_gene: TRBJ2-5; CDR3aa: CAWTAGAGNQETQYF; CDR3nt: TGTGCCTGGACGGCGGGTGCGGGGAACCAAGAGACCCAGTACTTC
d_gene: TRBD2; v_gene: TRBV7-9; abundance: NA; j_gene: TRBJ2-1; CDR3aa: CASSLSVAGSNEQFF; CDR3nt: TGTGCCAGCAGCTTATCGGTAGCGGGATCTAATGAGCAGTTCTTC
d_gene: TRBD2; v_gene: TRBV7-3; abundance: NA; j_gene: TRBJ2-1; CDR3aa: CASSLRTSGYNEQFF; CDR3nt: TGTGCCAGCAGCCTGAGGACTAGCGGTTACAATGAGCAGTTCTTC
d_gene: TRBD2; v_gene: TRBV19; abundance: once; j_gene: TRBJ2-3; CDR3aa: CASSAGLAGGEGTDTQYF; CDR3nt: TGTGCCAGTAGTGCGGGACTAGCGGGAGGGGAAGGCACAGATACGCAGTATTTT
d_gene: NA; v_gene: TRBV2; abundance: NA; j_gene: TRBJ2-1; CDR3aa: CASTLATFYNEQFF; CDR3nt: TGTGCCAGCACACTAGCCACGTTCTACAATGAGCAGTTCTTC
d_gene: NA; v_gene: TRBV11-2; abundance: NA; j_gene: TRBJ2-1; CDR3aa: CASSMKGPYNEQFF; CDR3nt: TGTGCCAGCAGCATGAAGGGGCCCTACAATGAGCAGTTCTTC
d_gene: TRBD2; v_gene: TRBV28; abundance: NA; j_gene: TRBJ2-1; CDR3aa: CASSLGLADYNEQFF; CDR3nt: TGTGCCAGCAGTTTGGGACTAGCGGACTACAATGAGCAGTTCTTC
d_gene: TRBD2; v_gene: TRBV5-4; abundance: NA; j_gene: TRBJ2-2; CDR3aa: CASSPGLAGVRRNTGELFF; CDR3nt: TGTGCCAGCAGCCCTGGACTAGCGGGAGTGAGGAGGAACACCGGGGAGCTGTTTTTT
d_gene: TRBD2; v_gene: TRBV4-3; abundance: NA; j_gene: TRBJ2-3; CDR3aa: CASSHQAASGGTSTDTQYF; CDR3nt: TGCGCCAGCAGCCACCAGGCGGCTAGCGGAGGGACTAGCACAGATACGCAGTATTTT
d_gene: TRBD2; v_gene: TRBV6-6; abundance: NA; j_gene: TRBJ2-7; CDR3aa: CASRNSGTRDYEQYF; CDR3nt: TGTGCCAGCAGGAATTCCGGGACTAGGGACTACGAGCAGTACTTC
d_gene: TRBD2; v_gene: TRBV5-1; abundance: once; j_gene: TRBJ2-2; CDR3aa: CASSPRTSGNTGELFF; CDR3nt: TGCGCCAGCAGCCCTAGGACTAGCGGGAACACCGGGGAGCTGTTTTTT
d_gene: TRBD1; v_gene: TRBV30; abundance: NA; j_gene: TRBJ1-1; CDR3aa: CASEDRGNTEAFF; CDR3nt: TGTGCCTCCGAGGACAGGGGGAACACTGAAGCTTTCTTT
d_gene: TRBD1; v_gene: TRBV28; abundance: NA; j_gene: TRBJ2-3; CDR3aa: CASSDLTGSKGTDTQYF; CDR3nt: TGTGCCAGCAGCGACCTGACAGGGAGCAAGGGCACAGATACGCAGTATTTT
d_gene: NA; v_gene: TRBV2; abundance: once; j_gene: TRBJ2-5; CDR3aa: CASSGLPLEAQYF; CDR3nt: TGTGCCAGCAGTGGTCTTCCCTTAGAGGCCCAGTACTTC
d_gene: TRBD2; v_gene: TRBV19; abundance: NA; j_gene: TRBJ2-3; CDR3aa: CASQVREGPDTQYF; CDR3nt: TGTGCCAGTCAAGTACGGGAGGGCCCAGATACGCAGTATTTT
d_gene: TRBD2; v_gene: TRBV7-3; abundance: NA; j_gene: TRBJ2-2; CDR3aa: CASSGQSGRASGELFF; CDR3nt: TGTGCCAGCAGCGGCCAAAGCGGGAGGGCCAGCGGGGAGCTGTTTTTT
d_gene: TRBD1; v_gene: TRBV5-1; abundance: NA; j_gene: TRBJ2-3; CDR3aa: CASSAGTGGWDTQYF; CDR3nt: TGCGCCAGCAGCGCAGGGACAGGGGGGTGGGATACGCAGTATTTT
d_gene: TRBD1; v_gene: TRBV6-6; abundance: once; j_gene: TRBJ2-2; CDR3aa: CASKGTGETGELFF; CDR3nt: TGTGCCAGCAAAGGGACAGGGGAGACCGGGGAGCTGTTTTTT
d_gene: NA; v_gene: TRBV30; abundance: once; j_gene: TRBJ1-5; CDR3aa: CAWSEPPQPQHF; CDR3nt: TGTGCCTGGAGTGAGCCCCCTCAGCCCCAGCATTTT
d_gene: TRBD1; v_gene: TRBV7-9; abundance: NA; j_gene: TRBJ1-1; CDR3aa: CASSPRQGRTTEAFF; CDR3nt: TGTGCCAGCAGCCCCCGACAGGGGCGAACCACTGAAGCTTTCTTT
d_gene: TRBD1; v_gene: TRBV29-1; abundance: once; j_gene: TRBJ1-5; CDR3aa: CSAGQRDQPQHF; CDR3nt: TGCAGCGCGGGACAGCGCGATCAGCCCCAGCATTTT
d_gene: NA; v_gene: TRBV20-1; abundance: NA; j_gene: TRBJ2-5; CDR3aa: CSASIQETQYF; CDR3nt: TGCAGTGCTAGTATCCAAGAGACCCAGTACTTC
d_gene: TRBD2; v_gene: TRBV6-4; abundance: NA; j_gene: TRBJ2-1; CDR3aa: CASSDAPGTSGPGEQFF; CDR3nt: TGTGCCAGCAGTGACGCACCCGGGACTAGCGGGCCCGGTGAGCAGTTCTTC
d_gene: TRBD2; v_gene: TRBV2; abundance: NA; j_gene: TRBJ2-1; CDR3aa: CASRLLAGGPLQFF; CDR3nt: TGTGCCAGCAGGCTGCTAGCGGGAGGGCCTCTGCAGTTCTTC
d_gene: TRBD1; v_gene: TRBV19; abundance: NA; j_gene: TRBJ1-2; CDR3aa: CASRTKGGQIYGYTF; CDR3nt: TGTGCCAGCCGGACTAAGGGGGGACAGATCTATGGCTACACCTTC
d_gene: TRBD1; v_gene: TRBV4-1; abundance: NA; j_gene: TRBJ1-4; CDR3aa: CASSRPGQGVSNEKLFF; CDR3nt: TGCGCCAGCAGCCGACCGGGACAGGGGGTATCTAATGAAAAACTGTTTTTT
d_gene: NA; v_gene: TRBV21-1; abundance: NA; j_gene: TRBJ1-5; CDR3aa: CASSVRDRESNQPQHF; CDR3nt: TGTGCCAGCAGCGTCCGGGACAGGGAGAGCAATCAGCCCCAGCATTTT
d_gene: NA; v_gene: TRBV5-5; abundance: NA; j_gene: TRBJ2-1; CDR3aa: CASSPSRDIYNEQFF; CDR3nt: TGTGCCAGCAGCCCGTCCCGGGACATATACAATGAGCAGTTCTTC
d_gene: TRBD1; v_gene: TRBV29-1; abundance: NA; j_gene: TRBJ1-4; CDR3aa: CSAGPGQGIATNEKLFF; CDR3nt: TGCAGCGCGGGGCCGGGACAGGGGATTGCAACTAATGAAAAACTGTTTTTT
d_gene: NA; v_gene: TRBV6-1; abundance: NA; j_gene: TRBJ2-3; CDR3aa: CASSRSQSTDTQYF; CDR3nt: TGTGCCAGCAGTCGGTCGCAAAGCACAGATACGCAGTATTTT
d_gene: NA; v_gene: TRBV18; abundance: NA; j_gene: TRBJ2-2; CDR3aa: CASSPTNDRSYRPEGELFF; CDR3nt: TGTGCCAGCTCACCAACGAACGACAGGAGCTACCGCCCCGAGGGGGAGCTGTTTTTT
d_gene: TRBD2; v_gene: TRBV6-5; abundance: NA; j_gene: TRBJ2-7; CDR3aa: CASSYTSGSYEQYF; CDR3nt: TGTGCCAGCAGTTACACTAGCGGCTCCTACGAGCAGTACTTC
d_gene: TRBD1; v_gene: TRBV28; abundance: NA; j_gene: TRBJ1-2; CDR3aa: CASIPGQGGYTF; CDR3nt: TGTGCCAGCATCCCCGGACAGGGTGGCTACACCTTC
d_gene: TRBD1; v_gene: TRBV2; abundance: NA; j_gene: TRBJ2-1; CDR3aa: CASSADRVGYNEQFF; CDR3nt: TGTGCCAGCAGCGCGGACAGGGTCGGATACAATGAGCAGTTCTTC
d_gene: TRBD2; v_gene: TRBV4-1; abundance: NA; j_gene: TRBJ2-7; CDR3aa: CASSPIAGGIYEQYF; CDR3nt: TGCGCCAGCAGCCCGATAGCGGGTGGGATCTACGAGCAGTACTTC
d_gene: NA; v_gene: TRBV10-2; abundance: NA; j_gene: TRBJ1-2; CDR3aa: CASSESAGGGYGYTF; CDR3nt: TGCGCCAGCAGTGAGTCGGCGGGGGGTGGCTATGGCTACACCTTC
d_gene: TRBD2; v_gene: TRBV2; abundance: NA; j_gene: TRBJ2-2; CDR3aa: CASSELGGAHTGELFF; CDR3nt: TGTGCCAGCAGTGAACTGGGAGGGGCGCACACCGGGGAGCTGTTTTTT
d_gene: TRBD2; v_gene: TRBV11-2; abundance: NA; j_gene: TRBJ2-5; CDR3aa: CASSRAAGRLAGVRETQYF; CDR3nt: TGTGCCAGCAGCCGCGCGGCAGGGAGGCTAGCGGGAGTAAGAGAGACCCAGTACTTC
d_gene: NA; v_gene: TRBV19; abundance: NA; j_gene: TRBJ2-3; CDR3aa: CASSMEGITDTQYF; CDR3nt: TGTGCCAGTAGTATGGAGGGAATAACAGATACGCAGTATTTT
d_gene: TRBD1; v_gene: TRBV30; abundance: NA; j_gene: TRBJ2-7; CDR3aa: CAWSVQGGEQYF; CDR3nt: TGTGCCTGGAGTGTACAGGGGGGCGAGCAGTACTTC
d_gene: TRBD1; v_gene: TRBV6-1; abundance: NA; j_gene: TRBJ1-2; CDR3aa: CASGGRQGWYGYTF; CDR3nt: TGTGCCAGCGGGGGGAGACAGGGGTGGTATGGCTACACCTTC
d_gene: TRBD2; v_gene: TRBV7-8; abundance: NA; j_gene: TRBJ2-1; CDR3aa: CASRVGLAYNEQFF; CDR3nt: TGTGCCAGCCGAGTAGGACTAGCCTACAATGAGCAGTTCTTC
d_gene: TRBD2; v_gene: TRBV5-4; abundance: NA; j_gene: TRBJ2-7; CDR3aa: CASSPRGGLAGAGEQYF; CDR3nt: TGTGCCAGCAGCCCGAGGGGCGGGCTAGCGGGAGCTGGCGAGCAGTACTTC
d_gene: TRBD1; v_gene: TRBV28; abundance: NA; j_gene: TRBJ2-7; CDR3aa: CASSLEGQLSYEQYF; CDR3nt: TGTGCCAGCAGTTTAGAGGGACAGCTGTCCTACGAGCAGTACTTC
d_gene: NA; v_gene: TRBV6-5; abundance: NA; j_gene: TRBJ1-1; CDR3aa: CASSWEGPNTEAFF; CDR3nt: TGTGCCAGCAGTTGGGAGGGACCGAACACTGAAGCTTTCTTT
d_gene: TRBD1; v_gene: TRBV29-1; abundance: NA; j_gene: TRBJ1-1; CDR3aa: CSVEGTANTEAFF; CDR3nt: TGCAGCGTCGAAGGGACAGCGAACACTGAAGCTTTCTTT
d_gene: TRBD2; v_gene: TRBV5-1; abundance: NA; j_gene: TRBJ2-3; CDR3aa: CASSRLLAGGGDTQYF; CDR3nt: TGCGCCAGCAGCCGACTACTAGCGGGAGGGGGTGATACGCAGTATTTT
d_gene: NA; v_gene: TRBV30; abundance: NA; j_gene: TRBJ2-7; CDR3aa: CAWSVEDEQYF; CDR3nt: TGTGCCTGGAGTGTAGAGGACGAGCAGTACTTC